This T cell receptor (beta chain) is from a study of esophageal squamous cell carcinoma under preoperative chemotherapy. In germline, CDR1 is MNHNS, CDR2 SASEGT. V was cut by 4 bases and J by 12 bases, with 22 bases left in between. The CDR3 is made up of 15 amino acids. TCRdb used MiXCR to reprocess the PCR reads, holding one entry per CDR3 protein. The repertoire holds 34,000 or so distinct CDR3 sequences, 40% to 65% seen once, with roughly 23% in the top ten. Time point specified: after preoperative PTX-NDP chemotherapy. This chain connects TRBV6-1 to TRBJ2-1, with D uncertain. This material was acquired from a patient given preoperative chemotherapy. The sequence was collected from a human donor with esophageal squamous cell carcinoma. The donor label of this sample is uncertain. As DNA, the CDR3 is TGTGCCAGCAGTGCCGAACACCCGAGCTCCGATGCGCAGTTCTTC. Amino acids: CASSAEHPSSDAQFF.